This T cell receptor beta chain emerged from a study of T cell responses to AZD1222 COVID-19 vaccine. Sequenced by immunoSEQ multiplex PCR; TCRdb stores in-frame clones only, minus some. This sample has some 170,000 clones, with approximately 90% found just once. Trimming stripped 3 bases from V and 1 base from J, with 13 bases between. The CDR3 is 16 residues long. The germline V gene encodes CDR1 LGHDT and CDR2 YNNKEL (reference sequence). The V and J genes are TRBV3-1 (or the pseudogene TRBV3-2) and TRBJ1-5; D unresolved. The sequence was collected from an adult in good health. Sequences were derived from peripheral blood, sampled on day 0 of AZD1222 vaccination. The CDR3 protein is CASSQGWVGSNQPQHF. The DNA for the CDR3 is TGTGCCAGCAGCCAGGGTTGGGTTGGGAGCAATCAGCCCCAGCATTTT.